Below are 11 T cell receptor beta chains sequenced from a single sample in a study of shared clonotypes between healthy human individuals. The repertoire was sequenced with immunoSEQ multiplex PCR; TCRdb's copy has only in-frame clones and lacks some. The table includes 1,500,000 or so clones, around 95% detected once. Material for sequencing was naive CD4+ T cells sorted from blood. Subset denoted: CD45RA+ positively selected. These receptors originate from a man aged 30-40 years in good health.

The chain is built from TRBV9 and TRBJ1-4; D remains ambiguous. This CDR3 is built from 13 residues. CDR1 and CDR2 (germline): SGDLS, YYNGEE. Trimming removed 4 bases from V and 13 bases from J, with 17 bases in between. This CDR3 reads CASSRPPDLALFF. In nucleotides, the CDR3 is TGTGCCAGCAGCCGTCCCCCGGACCTGGCACTGTTTTTT.

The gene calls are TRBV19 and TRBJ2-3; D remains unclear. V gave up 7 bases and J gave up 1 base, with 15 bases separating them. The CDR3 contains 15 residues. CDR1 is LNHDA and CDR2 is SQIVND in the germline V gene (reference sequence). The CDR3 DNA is TGTGCCAGTACCTCGGCCCCTTACGGCACAGATACGCAGTATTTT. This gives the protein CASTSAPYGTDTQYF.

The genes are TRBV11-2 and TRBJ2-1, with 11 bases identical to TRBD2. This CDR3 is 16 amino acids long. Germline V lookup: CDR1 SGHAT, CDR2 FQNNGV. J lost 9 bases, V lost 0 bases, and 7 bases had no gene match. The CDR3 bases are TGTGCCAGCAGCTTAGATCTACTAGCGGGAGCGGGTGAGCAGTTCTTC. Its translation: CASSLDLLAGAGEQFF. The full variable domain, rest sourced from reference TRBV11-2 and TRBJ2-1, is EAGVAQSPRYKIIEKRQSVAFWCNPISGHATLYWYQQILGQGPKLLIQFQNNGVVDDSQLPKDRFSAERLKGVDSTLKIQPAKLEDSAVYLCASSLDLLAGAGEQFFGPGTRLTVL.

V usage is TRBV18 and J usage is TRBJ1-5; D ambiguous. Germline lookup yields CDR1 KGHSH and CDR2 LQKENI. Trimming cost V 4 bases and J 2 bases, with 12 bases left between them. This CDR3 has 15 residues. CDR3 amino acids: CASSLDVGGNQPQHF. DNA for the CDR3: TGTGCCAGCTCACTTGATGTGGGTGGCAATCAGCCCCAGCATTTT.

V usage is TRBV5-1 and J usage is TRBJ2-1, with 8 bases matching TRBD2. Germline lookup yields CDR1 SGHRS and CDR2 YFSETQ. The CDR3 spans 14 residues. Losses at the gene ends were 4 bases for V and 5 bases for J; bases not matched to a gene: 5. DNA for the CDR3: TGCGCCAGCAGCACCGGGACTAGAAACAATGAGCAGTTCTTC. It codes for CASSTGTRNNEQFF. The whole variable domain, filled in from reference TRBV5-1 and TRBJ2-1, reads KAGVTQTPRYLIKTRGQQVTLSCSPISGHRSVSWYQQTPGQGLQFLFEYFSETQRNKGNFPGRFSGRQFSNSRSEMNVSTLELGDSALYLCASSTGTRNNEQFFGPGTRLTVL.

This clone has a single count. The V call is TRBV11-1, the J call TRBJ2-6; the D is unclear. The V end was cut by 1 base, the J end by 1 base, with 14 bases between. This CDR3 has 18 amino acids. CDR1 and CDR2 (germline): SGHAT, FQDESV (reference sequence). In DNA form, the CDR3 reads TGTGCCAGCAGCTTAGTTTCACCGCGGTGGTCTGGGGCCAACGTCCTGACTTTC. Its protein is CASSLVSPRWSGANVLTF.

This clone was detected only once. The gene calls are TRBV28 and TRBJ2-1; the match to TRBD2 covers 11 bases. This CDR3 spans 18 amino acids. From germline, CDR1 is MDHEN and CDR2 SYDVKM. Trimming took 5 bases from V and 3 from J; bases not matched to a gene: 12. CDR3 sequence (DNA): TGTGCCAGCAGTGGATTCATAGCGGGAGGGGGGTTCTACAATGAGCAGTTCTTC. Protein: CASSGFIAGGGFYNEQFF.

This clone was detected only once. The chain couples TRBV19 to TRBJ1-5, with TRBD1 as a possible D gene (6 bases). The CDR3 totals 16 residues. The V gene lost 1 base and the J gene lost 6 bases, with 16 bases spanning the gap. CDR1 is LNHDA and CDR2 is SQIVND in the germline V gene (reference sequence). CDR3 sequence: CASSIVGGGHSQPQHF. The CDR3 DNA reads TGTGCCAGTAGTATAGTCGGAGGGGGACATTCTCAGCCCCAGCATTTT.

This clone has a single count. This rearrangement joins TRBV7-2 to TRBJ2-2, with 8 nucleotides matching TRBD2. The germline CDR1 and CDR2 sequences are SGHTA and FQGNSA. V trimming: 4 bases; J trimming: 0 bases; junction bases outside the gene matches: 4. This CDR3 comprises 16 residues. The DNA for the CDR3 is TGTGCCAGCAGCTCGAGGACTAGCACGAACACCGGGGAGCTGTTTTTT. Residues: CASSSRTSTNTGELFF.

The CDR3 nucleotides read TGTGCCAGCAGTGGCACCGGGACTAGCGGGAGTTATGATGAGCAGTTCTTC. Protein: CASSGTGTSGSYDEQFF. The chain uses TRBV6-1 and TRBJ2-1, with TRBD2 identical over 14 bases. The CDR3 loop spans 17 amino acids. V lost 4 bases and J lost 8; bases outside the gene matches: 10. Germline CDR1 and CDR2: MNHNS and SASEGT.

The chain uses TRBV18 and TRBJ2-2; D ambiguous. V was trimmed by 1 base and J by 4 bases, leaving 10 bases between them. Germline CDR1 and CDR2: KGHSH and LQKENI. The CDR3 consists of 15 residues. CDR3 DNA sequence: TGTGCCAGCTCACCACTACCGAGGAGCACCGGGGAGCTGTTTTTT. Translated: CASSPLPRSTGELFF.